This TCR beta chain was found in a study of control samples from healthy donors and cancer patients. Only in-frame clones appear in the TCRdb table, and some are missing; sequencing was by immunoSEQ multiplex PCR. The sample carries about 250,000 clones, about four fifths recorded once. The sample was PBMCs. The receptor comes from a woman aged 55 to 70 with lung cancer.

DNA for the CDR3: TGCGCCAGCAGCTATACCGCTGGAGGTGGGGCCAACGTCCTGACTTTC. It encodes CASSYTAGGGANVLTF. This chain joins TRBV5-1 and TRBJ2-6, with a possible D match to TRBD2 (5 bases). The germline V and J ends were trimmed by 3 bases and 3 bases, with 13 bases remaining between them. The CDR3 spans 16 residues. Germline V gene data show CDR1 as SGHRS and CDR2 as YFSETQ.